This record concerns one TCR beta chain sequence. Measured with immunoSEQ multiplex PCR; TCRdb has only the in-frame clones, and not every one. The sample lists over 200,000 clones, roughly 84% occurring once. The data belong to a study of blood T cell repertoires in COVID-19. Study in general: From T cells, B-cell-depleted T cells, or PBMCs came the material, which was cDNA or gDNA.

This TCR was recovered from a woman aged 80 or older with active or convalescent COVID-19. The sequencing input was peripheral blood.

CDR3: CASRGLAGGSPEQYF. Here the CDR3 DNA reads TGTGCCAGTAGGGGACTAGCGGGAGGGAGTCCCGAGCAGTACTTC. The chain combines TRBV19 with TRBJ2-7, with 16 bases matching TRBD2. The CDR3 runs to 15 residues. CDR1 is LNHDA, CDR2 SQIVND, per germline (reference sequence). The V segment lost 6 bases and the J segment 6 bases; nucleotides outside the gene matches: 5.